The clone carrying this T cell receptor (beta chain) has only a few counts. The data stem from a study of cytomegalovirus exposure and HLA in healthy donors. This PCR relied on a set of 60 Vbeta primers and 13 Jbeta primers. Sequenced by immunoSEQ multiplex PCR; TCRdb stores in-frame clones only, minus some. The table records around 120,000 clones, around 70% of them present only once. Looked up from germline, CDR1 is MDHEN and CDR2 is SYDVKM. Trimming removed 5 bases from V and 2 bases from J, with 4 bases in between. The CDR3 has 11 amino acids. The receptor was isolated from a man aged 25 to 40 in good health and CMV-seropositive. The sequenced sample consisted of PBMCs. This rearrangement joins TRBV28 to TRBJ2-7; D unclear. The CDR3 coding sequence is TGTGCCAGCAGTACACCCTACGAGCAGTACTTC. Protein product: CASSTPYEQYF.